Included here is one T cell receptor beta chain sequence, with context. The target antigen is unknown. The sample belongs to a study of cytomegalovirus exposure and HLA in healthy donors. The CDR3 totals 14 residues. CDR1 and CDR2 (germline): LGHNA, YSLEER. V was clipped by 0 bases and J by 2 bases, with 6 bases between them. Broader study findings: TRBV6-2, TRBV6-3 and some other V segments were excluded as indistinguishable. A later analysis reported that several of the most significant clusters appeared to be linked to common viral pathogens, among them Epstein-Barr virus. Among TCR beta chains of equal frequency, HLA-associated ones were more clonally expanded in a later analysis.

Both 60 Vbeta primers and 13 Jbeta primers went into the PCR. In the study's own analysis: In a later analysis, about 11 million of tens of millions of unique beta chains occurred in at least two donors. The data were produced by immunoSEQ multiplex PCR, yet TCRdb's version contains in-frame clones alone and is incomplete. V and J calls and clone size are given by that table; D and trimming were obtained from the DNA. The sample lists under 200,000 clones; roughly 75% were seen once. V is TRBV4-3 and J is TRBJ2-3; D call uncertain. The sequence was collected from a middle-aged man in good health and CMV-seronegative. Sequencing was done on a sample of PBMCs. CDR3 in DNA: TGCGCCAGCAGCCAAGATCTAGTCACAGATACGCAGTATTTT. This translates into CASSQDLVTDTQYF.